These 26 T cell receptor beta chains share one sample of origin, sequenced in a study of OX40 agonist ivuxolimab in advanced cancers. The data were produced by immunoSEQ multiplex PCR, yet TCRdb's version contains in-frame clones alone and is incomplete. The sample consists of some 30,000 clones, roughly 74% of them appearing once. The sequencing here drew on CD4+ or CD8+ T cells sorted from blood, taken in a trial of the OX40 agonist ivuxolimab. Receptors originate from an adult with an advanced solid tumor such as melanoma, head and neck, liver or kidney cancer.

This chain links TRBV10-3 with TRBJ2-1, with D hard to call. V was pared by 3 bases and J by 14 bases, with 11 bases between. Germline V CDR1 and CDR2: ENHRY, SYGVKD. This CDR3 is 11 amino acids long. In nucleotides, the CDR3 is TGTGCCATCAGTGATAGGGTTGTGAAGTTCTTC. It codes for CAISDRVVKFF.

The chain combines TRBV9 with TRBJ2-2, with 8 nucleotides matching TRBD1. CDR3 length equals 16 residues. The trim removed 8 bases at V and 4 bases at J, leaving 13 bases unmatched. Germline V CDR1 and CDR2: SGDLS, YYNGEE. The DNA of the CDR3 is TGTGCCAGTGGTCTCCGGGACAGGAGTCTCACCGGGGAGCTGTTTTTT. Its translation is CASGLRDRSLTGELFF. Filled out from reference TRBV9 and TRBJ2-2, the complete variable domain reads DSGVTQTPKHLITATGQRVTLRCSPRSGDLSVYWYQQSLDQGLQFLIQYYNGEERAKGNILERFSAQQFPDLHSELNLSSLELGDSALYFCASGLRDRSLTGELFFGEGSRLTVL.

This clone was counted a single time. The DNA for the CDR3 is TGTGCCAGCAGCGATGGACTTAACACCGGGGAGCTGTTTTTT. This gives the protein CASSDGLNTGELFF. This chain connects TRBV7-2 to TRBJ2-2; D might be TRBD2 (5 bases). CDR3 length: 14 residues. With 5 bases removed from V and 2 bases from J, the gap between germline ends came to 9 bases. Germline V gene lookup returns CDR1 SGHTA and CDR2 FQGNSA. Full variable domain (rest looked up from reference TRBV7-2 and TRBJ2-2): GAGVSQSPSNKVTEKGKDVELRCDPISGHTALYWYRQSLGQGLEFLIYFQGNSAPDKSGLPSDRFSAERTGGSVSTLTIQRTQQEDSAVYLCASSDGLNTGELFFGEGSRLTVL.

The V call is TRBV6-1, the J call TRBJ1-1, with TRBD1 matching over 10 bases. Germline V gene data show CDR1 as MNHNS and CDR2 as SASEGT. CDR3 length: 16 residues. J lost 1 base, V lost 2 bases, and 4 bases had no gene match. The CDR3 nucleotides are TGTGCCAGCAGTGAATACTGGGACAGGGGGAACACTGAAGCTTTCTTT. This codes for CASSEYWDRGNTEAFF.

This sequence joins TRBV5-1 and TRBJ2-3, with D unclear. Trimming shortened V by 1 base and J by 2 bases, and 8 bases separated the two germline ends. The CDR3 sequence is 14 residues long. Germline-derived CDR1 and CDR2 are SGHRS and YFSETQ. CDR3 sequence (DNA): TGCGCCAGCAGCTTGTGGAGAACCACAGATACGCAGTATTTT. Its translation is CASSLWRTTDTQYF.

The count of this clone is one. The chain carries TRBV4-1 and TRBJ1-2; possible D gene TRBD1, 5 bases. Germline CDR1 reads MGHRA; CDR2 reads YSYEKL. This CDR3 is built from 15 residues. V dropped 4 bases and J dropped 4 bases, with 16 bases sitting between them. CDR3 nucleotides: TGCGCCAGCAGCCTTAACGACAGATCCCTCTATGGCTACACCTTC. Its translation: CASSLNDRSLYGYTF.

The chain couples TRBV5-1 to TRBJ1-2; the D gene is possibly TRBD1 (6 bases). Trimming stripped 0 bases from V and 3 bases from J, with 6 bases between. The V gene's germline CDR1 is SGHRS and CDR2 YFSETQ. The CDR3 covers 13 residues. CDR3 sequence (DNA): TGCGCCAGCAGCTTGGGGGGGCACTATGGCTACACCTTC. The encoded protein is CASSLGGHYGYTF.

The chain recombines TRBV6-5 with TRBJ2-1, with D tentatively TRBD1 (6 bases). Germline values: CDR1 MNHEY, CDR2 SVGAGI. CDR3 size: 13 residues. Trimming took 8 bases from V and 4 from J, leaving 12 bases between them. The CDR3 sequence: CASGQGIYNEQFF. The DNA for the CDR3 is TGTGCCAGCGGCCAGGGGATTTACAATGAGCAGTTCTTC.

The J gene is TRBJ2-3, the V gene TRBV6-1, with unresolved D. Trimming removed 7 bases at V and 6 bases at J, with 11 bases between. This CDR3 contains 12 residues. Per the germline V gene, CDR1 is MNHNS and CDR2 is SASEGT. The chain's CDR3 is CASNSGVDTQYF. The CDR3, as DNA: TGTGCCAGCAATAGTGGGGTCGATACGCAGTATTTT.

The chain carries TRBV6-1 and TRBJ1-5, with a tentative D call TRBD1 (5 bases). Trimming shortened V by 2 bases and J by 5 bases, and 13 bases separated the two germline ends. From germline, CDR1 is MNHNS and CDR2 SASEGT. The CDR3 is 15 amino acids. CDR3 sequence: CASSETRQGDQPQHF. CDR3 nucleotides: TGTGCCAGCAGTGAAACAAGGCAGGGAGATCAGCCCCAGCATTTT.

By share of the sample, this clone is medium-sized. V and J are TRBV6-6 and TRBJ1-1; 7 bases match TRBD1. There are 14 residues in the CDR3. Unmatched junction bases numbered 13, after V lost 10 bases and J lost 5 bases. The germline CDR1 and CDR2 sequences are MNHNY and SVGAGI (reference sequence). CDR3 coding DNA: TGTGCCACCAGAACGACAGGGCGTGTGACTGAAGCTTTCTTT. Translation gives CATRTTGRVTEAFF.

The CDR3 protein is CASSQEDTGTSVGRTDTQYF. The CDR3 DNA is TGTGCCAGCAGCCAAGAGGATACCGGGACTAGCGTCGGTCGCACAGATACGCAGTATTTT. The gene calls are TRBV4-2 and TRBJ2-3, with TRBD2 matching 10 bases. This CDR3 is built from 20 residues. The germline gives CDR1 LGHNA, CDR2 YNFKEQ. The J segment lost 1 base and the V segment lost 0 bases, leaving 13 bases of the junction unmatched.

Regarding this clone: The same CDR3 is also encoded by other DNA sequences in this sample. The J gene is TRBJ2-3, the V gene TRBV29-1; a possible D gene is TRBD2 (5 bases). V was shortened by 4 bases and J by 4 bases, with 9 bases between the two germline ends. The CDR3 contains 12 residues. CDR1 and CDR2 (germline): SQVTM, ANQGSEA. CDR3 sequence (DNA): TGCAGCGTTGTCCGGGGATCAGATACGCAGTATTTT. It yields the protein CSVVRGSDTQYF.

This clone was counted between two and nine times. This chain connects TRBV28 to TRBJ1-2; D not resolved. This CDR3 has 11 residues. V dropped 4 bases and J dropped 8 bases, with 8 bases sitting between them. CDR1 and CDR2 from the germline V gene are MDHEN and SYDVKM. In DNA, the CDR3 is TGTGCCAGCAGTTCCTTTCGGGGCTACACCTTC. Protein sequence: CASSSFRGYTF.

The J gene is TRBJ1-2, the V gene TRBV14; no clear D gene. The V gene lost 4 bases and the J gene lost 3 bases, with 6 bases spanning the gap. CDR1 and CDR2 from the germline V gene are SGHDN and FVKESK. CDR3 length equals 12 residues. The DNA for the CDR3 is TGTGCCAGCAGCCCCCTCGACTATGGCTACACCTTC. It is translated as CASSPLDYGYTF.

As DNA, the CDR3 is TGTGCCTCATCAGGAAACACAGATACGCAGTATTTT. Its translation: CASSGNTDTQYF. The V gene is TRBV10-3, the J gene TRBJ2-3; D unclear. This CDR3 is 12 amino acids long. V lost 11 bases and J 2 bases, leaving 11 bases between the germline ends. Germline-derived CDR1 and CDR2 are ENHRY and SYGVKD.

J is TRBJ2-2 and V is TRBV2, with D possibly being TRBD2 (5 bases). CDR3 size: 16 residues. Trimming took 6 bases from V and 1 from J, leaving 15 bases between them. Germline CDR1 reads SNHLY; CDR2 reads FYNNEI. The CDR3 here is CASSRPRTENTGELFF. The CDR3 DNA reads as TGTGCCAGCAGCAGACCTCGGACTGAGAACACCGGGGAGCTGTTTTTT.

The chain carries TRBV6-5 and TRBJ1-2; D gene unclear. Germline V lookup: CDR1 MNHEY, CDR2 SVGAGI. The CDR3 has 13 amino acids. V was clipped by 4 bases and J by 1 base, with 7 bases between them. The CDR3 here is CASSLAGNYGYTF. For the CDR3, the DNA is TGTGCCAGCAGTTTAGCGGGTAACTATGGCTACACCTTC.

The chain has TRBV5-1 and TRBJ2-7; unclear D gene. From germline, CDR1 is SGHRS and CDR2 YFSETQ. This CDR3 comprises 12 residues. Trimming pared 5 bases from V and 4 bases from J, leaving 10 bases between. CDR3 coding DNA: TGCGCCAGCAGTGCTGGTCTATACGAGCAGTACTTC. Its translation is CASSAGLYEQYF.

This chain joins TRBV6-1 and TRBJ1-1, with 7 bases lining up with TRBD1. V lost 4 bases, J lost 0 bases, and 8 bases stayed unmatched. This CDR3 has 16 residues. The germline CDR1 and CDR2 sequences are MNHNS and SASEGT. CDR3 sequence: CASSGGQAGLNTEAFF. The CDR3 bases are TGTGCCAGCAGTGGAGGACAGGCGGGCCTGAACACTGAAGCTTTCTTT.

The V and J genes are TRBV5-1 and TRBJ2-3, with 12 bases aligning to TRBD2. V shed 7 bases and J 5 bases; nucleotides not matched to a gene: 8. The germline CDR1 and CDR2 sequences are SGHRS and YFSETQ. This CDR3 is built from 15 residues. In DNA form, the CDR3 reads TGCGCCAGCGAACCTAGCGGGGGGGCCGGAGATACGCAGTATTTT. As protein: CASEPSGGAGDTQYF.

The CDR3 loop is CASSYGPGSYEQYF. DNA for the CDR3: TGTGCCAGCAGTTACGGTCCCGGATCCTACGAGCAGTACTTC. The chain has TRBV6-5 and TRBJ2-5; D not certain. The J call could be wrong; TRBJ2-7 is a better fit for the DNA end. Germline CDR1 is MNHEY and CDR2 is SVGAGI. The CDR3 runs to 14 residues.

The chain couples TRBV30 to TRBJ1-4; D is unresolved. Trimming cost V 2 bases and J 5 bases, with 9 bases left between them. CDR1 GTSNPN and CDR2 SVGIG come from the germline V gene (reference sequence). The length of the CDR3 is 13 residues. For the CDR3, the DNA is TGTGCCTGGAGTTTGGAGAACAATGAAAAACTGTTTTTT. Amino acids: CAWSLENNEKLFF.

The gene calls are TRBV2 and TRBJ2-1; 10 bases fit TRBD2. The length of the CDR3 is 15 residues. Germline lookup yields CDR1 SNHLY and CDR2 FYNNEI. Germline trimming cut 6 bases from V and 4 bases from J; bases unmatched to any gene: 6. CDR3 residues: CASRGTSGTYNEQFF. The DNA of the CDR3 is TGTGCCAGCAGGGGAACTAGCGGGACTTACAATGAGCAGTTCTTC. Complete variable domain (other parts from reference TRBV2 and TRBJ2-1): EPEVTQTPSHQVTQMGQEVILRCVPISNHLYFYWYRQILGQKVEFLVSFYNNEISEKSEIFDDQFSVERPDGSNFTLKIRSTKLEDSAMYFCASRGTSGTYNEQFFGPGTRLTVL.

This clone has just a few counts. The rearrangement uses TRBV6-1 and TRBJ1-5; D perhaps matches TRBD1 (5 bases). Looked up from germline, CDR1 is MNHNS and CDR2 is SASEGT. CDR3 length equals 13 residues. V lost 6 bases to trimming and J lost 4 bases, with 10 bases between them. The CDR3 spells CASRLTENQPQHF. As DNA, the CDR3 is TGTGCCAGCAGGCTGACAGAGAATCAGCCCCAGCATTTT.

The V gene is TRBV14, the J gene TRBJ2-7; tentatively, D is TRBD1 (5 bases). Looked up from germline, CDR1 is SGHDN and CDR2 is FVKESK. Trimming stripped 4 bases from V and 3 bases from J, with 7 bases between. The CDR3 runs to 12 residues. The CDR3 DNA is TGTGCCAGCAGCCCTACAGGCTACGAGCAGTACTTC. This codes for CASSPTGYEQYF.